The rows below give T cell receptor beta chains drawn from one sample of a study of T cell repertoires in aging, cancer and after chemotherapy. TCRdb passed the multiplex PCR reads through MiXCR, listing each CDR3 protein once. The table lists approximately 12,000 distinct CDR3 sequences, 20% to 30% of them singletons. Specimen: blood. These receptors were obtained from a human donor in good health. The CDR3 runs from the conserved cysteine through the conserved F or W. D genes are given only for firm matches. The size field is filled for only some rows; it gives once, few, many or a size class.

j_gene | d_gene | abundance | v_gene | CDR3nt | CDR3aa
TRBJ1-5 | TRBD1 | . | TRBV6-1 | TGTGCCAGCAGTGCCGGGACAGAGTCGGTAAGCAATCAGCCCCAGCATTTT | CASSAGTESVSNQPQHF
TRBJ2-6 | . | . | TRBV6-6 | TGTGCCAGCAGTCCCCCGGGGGCCCTATCTGGGGCCAACGTCCTGACTTTC | CASSPPGALSGANVLTF
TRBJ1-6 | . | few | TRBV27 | TGTGCCAGCAGTTTAGGACCCGGCTCCTATAATTCACCCCTCCACTTT | CASSLGPGSYNSPLHF
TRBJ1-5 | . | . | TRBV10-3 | TGTGCCAGCAACACGGGACGCAGCAATCAGCCCCAGCAGTTT | CASNTGRSNQPQQF
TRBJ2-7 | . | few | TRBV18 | TGTGCCAGCTCACCAACCTCGGGAAACGAGCAGTACTTC | CASSPTSGNEQYF
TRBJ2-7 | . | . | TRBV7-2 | TGTGCCAGCAGCTTAGGATCGGGACATCCCCGGCTCGAGCAGTACTTC | CASSLGSGHPRLEQYF
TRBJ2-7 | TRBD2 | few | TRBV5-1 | TGCGCCAGCAGCTCGCCGGGACTAGCGGGGAAAGAGCAGTACTTC | CASSSPGLAGKEQYF
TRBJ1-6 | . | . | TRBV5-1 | TGCGCCAGCAGGGGGGAGAGCTCCTATAATTCACCCCTCCACTTT | CASRGESSYNSPLHF
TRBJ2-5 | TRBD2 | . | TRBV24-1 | TGTGCCACCAGTGATCCTTCGACTAGCGTTGGAGAGACCCAGTACTTC | CATSDPSTSVGETQYF
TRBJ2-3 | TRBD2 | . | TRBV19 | TGTGCCAGTAGTATAGAGGGGACTAGCATCGCTAGCACAGATACGCAGTATTTT | CASSIEGTSIASTDTQYF
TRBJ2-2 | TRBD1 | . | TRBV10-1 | TGCGCCAGCAGGTCAGGACAGGGTATCGGGGAGCTGTTTTTT | CASRSGQGIGELFF
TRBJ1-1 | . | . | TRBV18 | TGTGCCAGCTCACCCCCGGGGGGTTGGGACACTGAAGCTTTCTTT | CASSPPGGWDTEAFF
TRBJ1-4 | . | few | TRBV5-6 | TGTGCCAGCAGCTTGAGAGTGGGGGGAGGCGAAAAACTGTTTTTT | CASSLRVGGGEKLFF
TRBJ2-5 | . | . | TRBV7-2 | TGTGCCAGCAGCCGGCGGAGGTCCCGGGGAGAGACCCAGTACTTC | CASSRRRSRGETQYF
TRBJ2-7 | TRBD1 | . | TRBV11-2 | TGTGCCAGCAGCATCGACAGGGTTCGGCAGTACTTC | CASSIDRVRQYF
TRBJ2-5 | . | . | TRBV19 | TGTGCCAGTAGTTTGGGACACCAAGAGACCCAGTACTTC | CASSLGHQETQYF
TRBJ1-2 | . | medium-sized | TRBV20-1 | TGCAGTGCTTTCAAGGACGGGAGCTATGGCTACACCTTC | CSAFKDGSYGYTF
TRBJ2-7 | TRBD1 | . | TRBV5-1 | TGCGCCAGCATCTTGGCGGACAGGTTAACCTACGAGCAGTACTTC | CASILADRLTYEQYF
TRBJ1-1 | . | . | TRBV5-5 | TGTGCCAGCAGCTTTTTAGGGACATCTAAACTGAACACTGAAGCTTTCTTT | CASSFLGTSKLNTEAFF
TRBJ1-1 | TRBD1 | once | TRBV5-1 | TGCGCCAGCAGCCCCGGGACAGGGGCCCTAGAAGCTTTCTTT | CASSPGTGALEAFF
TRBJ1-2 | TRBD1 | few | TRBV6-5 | TGTGCCAGCAGTGAAATGACCCAGGGGGACAGCTATGGCTACACCTTC | CASSEMTQGDSYGYTF
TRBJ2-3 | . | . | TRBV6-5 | TGTGCCAGCAGCCTCCGTCAGGGGAGGACAGATACGCAGTATTTT | CASSLRQGRTDTQYF
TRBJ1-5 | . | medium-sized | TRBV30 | TGTGCCTGGAGTGTAGGGGCCGTTAGCAATCAGCCCCAGCATTTT | CAWSVGAVSNQPQHF
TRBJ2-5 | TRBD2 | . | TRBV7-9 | TGTGCCAGCAGCTTAGCCAAGCGGGGACCTCAAGAGACCCAGTACTTC | CASSLAKRGPQETQYF
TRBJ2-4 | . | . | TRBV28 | TGTGCCAGCAGTTTCGGGCATAGCGGAGACATTCAGTACTTC | CASSFGHSGDIQYF
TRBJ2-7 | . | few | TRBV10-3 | TGTGCCATCAGTGTTCGTAACCCCTTTTCCTACGAGCAGTACTTC | CAISVRNPFSYEQYF
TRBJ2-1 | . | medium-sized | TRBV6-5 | TGTGCCACCAAAAGGCAGGGAGGCTACAATGAGCAGTTCTTC | CATKRQGGYNEQFF
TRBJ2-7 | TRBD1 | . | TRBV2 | TGTGCCAGCCTAATAACGGGACAGGGAACCCACGAGCAGTACTTC | CASLITGQGTHEQYF
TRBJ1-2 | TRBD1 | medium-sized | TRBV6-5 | TGTGCCAGCAGACCCATACGGGACAGGGGTTACGGCTACACCTTC | CASRPIRDRGYGYTF
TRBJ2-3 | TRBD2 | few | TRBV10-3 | TGTGCCATTGGGGTTGGGGGGGGCACAGATACGCAGTATTTT | CAIGVGGGTDTQYF
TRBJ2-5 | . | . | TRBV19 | TGTGCCAGTAGTAAGGTTTGGGGTAGCTCGGGGAAAGAGACCCAGTACTTC | CASSKVWGSSGKETQYF
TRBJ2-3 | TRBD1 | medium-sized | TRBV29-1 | TGCAGCGTGCCCCAGGACAGGAGTTCAGATACGCAGTATTTT | CSVPQDRSSDTQYF
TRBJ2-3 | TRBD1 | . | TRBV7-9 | TGTGCCAGCACCCGTGGACAGGCGGGCACAGATACGCAGTATTTT | CASTRGQAGTDTQYF
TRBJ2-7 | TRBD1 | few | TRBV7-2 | TGTGCCAGCAGCCTTGGGACAGGTTATACCTACGAGCAGTACTTC | CASSLGTGYTYEQYF
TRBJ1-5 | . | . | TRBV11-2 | TGTGCCAGCAGCTTAGTTCAAAATAGCAATCAGCCCCAGCATTTT | CASSLVQNSNQPQHF
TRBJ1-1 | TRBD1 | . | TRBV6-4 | TGTGCCATCAGTGACAGGGGGAACACTGAAGCTTTCTTT | CAISDRGNTEAFF
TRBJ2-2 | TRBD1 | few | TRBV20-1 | TGCAGTGCGACAGGGTGGACCGGGGAGCTGTTTTTT | CSATGWTGELFF
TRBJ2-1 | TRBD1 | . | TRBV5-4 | TGTGCCAGCAGCGCCCGGGACAGGGTAAATGAGCAGTTCTTC | CASSARDRVNEQFF
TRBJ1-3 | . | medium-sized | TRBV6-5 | TGTGCCAGCAGTAGGGGACTGTCCTCTGGAAACACCATATATTTT | CASSRGLSSGNTIYF
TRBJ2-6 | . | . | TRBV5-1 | TGCGCCAGCAGCTTACCCGGGGAGGCCAACGTCCTGACTTTC | CASSLPGEANVLTF
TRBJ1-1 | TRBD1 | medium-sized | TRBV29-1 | TGCAGCGTTGATAAGGGGGCAAGGACTTTCTTT | CSVDKGARTFF
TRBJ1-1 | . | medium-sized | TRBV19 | TGTGCCAGTACCCAGACACTGAACACTGAAGCTTTCTTT | CASTQTLNTEAFF
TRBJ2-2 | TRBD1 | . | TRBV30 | TGTGCCTGGAGTGTCAACCAGGGGGCGGGCACCGGGGAGCTGTTTTTT | CAWSVNQGAGTGELFF
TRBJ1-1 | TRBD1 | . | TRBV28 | TGTGCCAGCAACCCTAGATACTTCCGGGACAGGACAAGGAGCACTGAAGCTTTCTTT | CASNPRYFRDRTRSTEAFF
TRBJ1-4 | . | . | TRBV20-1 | TGCAGTGCTAGTGGGGGGTGGGGGAAAAAACTGTTTTTT | CSASGGWGKKLFF
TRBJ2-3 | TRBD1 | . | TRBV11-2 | TGTGCCAGCAGCCCCGGACAGGGGGCTACAGATACGCAGTATTTT | CASSPGQGATDTQYF
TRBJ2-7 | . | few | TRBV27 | TGTGCCAGCAGTTTATCGTGGCTTTCTGGGTACGAGCAGTACTTC | CASSLSWLSGYEQYF
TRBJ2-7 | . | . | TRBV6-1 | TGTGCCAGCAGTGGGAGGGGGGCTTACGAGCAGTACTTC | CASSGRGAYEQYF
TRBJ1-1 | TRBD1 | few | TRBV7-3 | TGTGCCAGCAGCATTGACAGGGGGCGAGAGGCTTTCTTT | CASSIDRGREAFF
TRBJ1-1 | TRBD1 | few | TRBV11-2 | TGTGCCAGCAGCTTAGGGAGGACAGGCCCTGAAGCTTTCTTT | CASSLGRTGPEAFF
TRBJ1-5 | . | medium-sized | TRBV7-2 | TGTGCCAGCACGGCGGAGATGGGACAGCCCCAGCATTTT | CASTAEMGQPQHF
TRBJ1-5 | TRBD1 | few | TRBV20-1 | TGCAGTGCTGGGACAGGCAATCAGCCCCAGCATTTT | CSAGTGNQPQHF
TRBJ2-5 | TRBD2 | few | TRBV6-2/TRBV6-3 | TGTGCCAGCAGTAGACTAGCGGGGTTGGAGACCCAGTACTTC | CASSRLAGLETQYF